This note documents a single T cell receptor beta chain sequence. The data belong to a study of blood T cell repertoires in COVID-19. Whole-study context: Samples came from the United States, Italy and Spain, spanning acute and convalescent COVID-19. In each case, the material was cDNA or gDNA derived from T cells, B-cell-depleted T cells, or PBMCs.

As processed by the authors: Amplification with reference gene primers provided the estimates of nucleated cell counts. Assay used: immunoSEQ multiplex PCR; TCRdb lists only in-frame clones, some missing. The V and J calls and clone size are taken from that table; D and trimming were inferred from the DNA. Here the sample spans 200,000 to 250,000 clones, approximately 80% being singletons. The CDR3 has 15 residues. With 6 bases removed from V and 6 bases from J, the gap between germline ends came to 20 bases. Germline loops: CDR1 SGHRS, CDR2 YFSETQ. This rearrangement joins TRBV5-1 to TRBJ2-3; TRBD2 is a possible D gene (6 bases). The TCR comes from a human donor in a cohort sampled during active COVID-19. Sequencing was done on a sample of peripheral blood. CDR3 nucleotide sequence: TGCGCCAGCAACCACCGCGGGACCGCCCGGGATACGCAGTATTTT. Its protein is CASNHRGTARDTQYF.